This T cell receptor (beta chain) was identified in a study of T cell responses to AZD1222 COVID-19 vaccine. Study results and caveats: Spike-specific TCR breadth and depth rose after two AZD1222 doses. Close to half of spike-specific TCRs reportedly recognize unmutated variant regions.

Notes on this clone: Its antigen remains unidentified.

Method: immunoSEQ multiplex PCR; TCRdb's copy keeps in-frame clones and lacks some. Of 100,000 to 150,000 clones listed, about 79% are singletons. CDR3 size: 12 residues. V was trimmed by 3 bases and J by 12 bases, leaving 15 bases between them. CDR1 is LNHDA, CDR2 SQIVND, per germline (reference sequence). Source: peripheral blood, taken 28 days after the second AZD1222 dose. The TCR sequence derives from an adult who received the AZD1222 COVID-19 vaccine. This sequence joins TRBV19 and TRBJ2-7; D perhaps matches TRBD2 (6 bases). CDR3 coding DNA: TGTGCCAGTAGTATGGGCGGGACTTATGCGTACTTC. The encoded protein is CASSMGGTYAYF.